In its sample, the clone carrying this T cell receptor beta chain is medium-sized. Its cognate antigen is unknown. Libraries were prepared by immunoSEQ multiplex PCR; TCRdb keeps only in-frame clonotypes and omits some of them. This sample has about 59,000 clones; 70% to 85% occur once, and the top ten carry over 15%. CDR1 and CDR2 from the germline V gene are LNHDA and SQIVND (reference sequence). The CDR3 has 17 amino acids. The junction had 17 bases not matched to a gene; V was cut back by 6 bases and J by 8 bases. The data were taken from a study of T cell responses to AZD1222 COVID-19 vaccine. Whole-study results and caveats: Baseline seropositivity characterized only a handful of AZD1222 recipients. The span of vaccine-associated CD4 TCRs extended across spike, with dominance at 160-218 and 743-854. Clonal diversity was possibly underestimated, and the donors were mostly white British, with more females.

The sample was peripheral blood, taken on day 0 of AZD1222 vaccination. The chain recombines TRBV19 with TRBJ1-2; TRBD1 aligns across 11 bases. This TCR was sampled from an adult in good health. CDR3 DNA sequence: TGTGCCAGTAGCTACTATACTCGGACAGGGGGCGCGGGAGGCTACACCTTC. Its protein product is CASSYYTRTGGAGGYTF.